One and the same sample provided the 27 T cell receptor beta chains below, sequenced in a study of blood T cells in healthy people across ages. A second PCR of roughly 7 to 11 cycles used a sample-barcoded 5' primer and a J-beta primer mix. TCRdb redid the calling of the 5' RACE reads with MiXCR, one entry per CDR3 protein. The sample holds about 1.8 million distinct CDR3 sequences, about 50% seen once. The sequenced sample consisted of blood. Source of these receptors: a woman aged 40 to 55 in good health.

This clonotype came up a few times. The chain links TRBV28 to TRBJ2-7; 9 nucleotides line up with TRBD2. The CDR3 is 15 residues long. Germline CDR1 reads MDHEN; CDR2 reads SYDVKM. J was trimmed by 2 bases and V by 1 base; bases with no gene match: 3. CDR3 nucleotide sequence: TGTGCCAGCAGTTTATTACTAGCGGGTACCTACGAGCAGTACTTC. This translates into CASSLLLAGTYEQYF.

The chain has TRBV20-1 and TRBJ2-7; maybe TRBD2 (6 bases). The CDR3 covers 13 residues. CDR1 is DFQATT and CDR2 is SNEGSKA in the germline V gene (reference sequence). As DNA, the CDR3 is TGCAGCGCCGGGAGAGCGGATCCCTACGAGCAGTACTTC. Amino acids: CSAGRADPYEQYF.

This clonotype occurred once. The gene calls are TRBV2 and TRBJ2-7; 7 bases agree with TRBD1. CDR3 size: 13 residues. With 7 bases clipped from V and 4 bases from J, the junction kept 7 bases outside the gene matches. Germline V CDR1 and CDR2: SNHLY, FYNNEI. The CDR3 protein is CASIAEGAYEQYF. The DNA of the CDR3 is TGTGCCAGCATCGCCGAGGGGGCATACGAGCAGTACTTC. The entire variable domain, with the rest obtained from reference TRBV2 and TRBJ2-7, is as follows: EPEVTQTPSHQVTQMGQEVILRCVPISNHLYFYWYRQILGQKVEFLVSFYNNEISEKSEIFDDQFSVERPDGSNFTLKIRSTKLEDSAMYFCASIAEGAYEQYFGPGTRLTVT.

This rearrangement joins TRBV5-1 to TRBJ1-2; TRBD1 agrees at 7 bases. In germline, CDR1 is SGHRS, CDR2 YFSETQ. V gave up 4 bases and J gave up 2 bases; unmatched junction bases: 11. This CDR3 is built from 16 residues. This CDR3 reads CASSMTPGGRNYGYTF. The CDR3 DNA reads TGCGCCAGCAGCATGACCCCAGGGGGAAGGAACTATGGCTACACCTTC. The full variable domain, its missing parts supplied by reference TRBV5-1 and TRBJ1-2, is KAGVTQTPRYLIKTRGQQVTLSCSPISGHRSVSWYQQTPGQGLQFLFEYFSETQRNKGNFPGRFSGRQFSNSRSEMNVSTLELGDSALYLCASSMTPGGRNYGYTFGSGTRLTVV.

The chain employs TRBV9 and TRBJ2-7; 9 nucleotides agree with TRBD2. This CDR3 is 15 amino acids long. The germline V gene encodes CDR1 SGDLS and CDR2 YYNGEE. The ends lost 0 bases at V and 2 bases at J; junction bases unmatched: 3. In nucleotides, the CDR3 is TGTGCCAGCAGCGTAGGGGCTAGCGGGACCTACGAGCAGTACTTC. Residues: CASSVGASGTYEQYF.

V gene TRBV5-5 combines with J gene TRBJ1-1, with 11 bases aligning to TRBD1. The germline gives CDR1 SGHKS, CDR2 YYEKEE (reference sequence). The CDR3 is 15 residues long. V shed 0 bases, J shed 7 bases, and the junction held 5 bases outside the gene matches. CDR3 sequence (DNA): TGTGCCAGCAGCTTGGGGACAGGGGGCAATAGTGAAGCTTTCTTT. Amino acid sequence: CASSLGTGGNSEAFF.

This clonotype has more than one count but fewer than ten. V gene TRBV12-3 or TRBV12-4 combines with J gene TRBJ2-1; TRBD2 is a possible D gene (7 bases). The CDR3 is 15 amino acids. V gave up 6 bases and J gave up 8 bases, with 20 bases separating them. The CDR3 loop is CASRTSSGGAYEQFF. CDR3 in DNA: TGTGCCAGCAGGACTAGTAGTGGGGGGGCCTATGAGCAGTTCTTC.

V gene TRBV3-1 combines with J gene TRBJ2-1; TRBD2 aligns across 9 bases. This CDR3 has 15 amino acids. V was pared by 0 bases and J by 13 bases, with 10 bases of the junction left unmatched. Germline CDR1 is LGHDT and CDR2 is YNNKEL (reference sequence). CDR3 residues: CASSQDLASGKTQFF. The CDR3 region has the DNA TGTGCCAGCAGCCAAGATCTCGCTAGCGGGAAGACCCAGTTCTTC.

The chain joins TRBV28 to TRBJ2-7; tentatively, D is TRBD1 or TRBD2 (5 bases each). The CDR3 runs to 14 residues. Trimming cost V 5 bases and J 2 bases, with 13 bases left between them. Germline CDR1 MDHEN, CDR2 SYDVKM. CDR3 loop: CASSDRGRTYEQYF. As DNA, the CDR3 is TGTGCCAGCAGTGATAGGGGACGGACCTACGAGCAGTACTTC.

This chain links TRBV3-1 with TRBJ2-5; the D gene is possibly TRBD1 (5 bases). This CDR3 comprises 15 residues. Looked up from germline, CDR1 is LGHDT and CDR2 is YNNKEL (reference sequence). The V end was cut by 8 bases, the J end by 6 bases, with 22 bases between. In nucleotides, the CDR3 is TGTGCCAGCTCCCGACAGAGGCCCGCGCGGAAGACCCAGTACTTC. Residues: CASSRQRPARKTQYF.

CDR3 in DNA: TGTGCCAGCAGTGATCAGTACGGCGCCTATGGCTACACCTTC. It encodes CASSDQYGAYGYTF. The genes are TRBV2 and TRBJ1-2; D remains unclear. The CDR3 has 14 amino acids. Trimming shortened V by 3 bases and J by 4 bases, and 12 bases separated the two germline ends. Per the germline V gene, CDR1 is SNHLY and CDR2 is FYNNEI.

V is TRBV7-3 and J is TRBJ2-3, with D perhaps TRBD2 (6 bases). This CDR3 spans 16 amino acids. Germline assignment: CDR1 SGHTA and CDR2 FQGTGA. Trimming took off 1 base at V and 1 base at J, with 12 bases between the two ends. The CDR3 DNA follows: TGTGCCAGCAGCTTAAGTAGCGGTTGGGGCACAGATACGCAGTATTTT. This codes for CASSLSSGWGTDTQYF.

The count of this clonotype is one. V and J are TRBV20-1 and TRBJ2-5; possibly TRBD1 or TRBD2 for D (5 bases each). Between the trimmed V and J ends, which lost 5 bases and 0 bases, there was a span of 16 bases. CDR1 DFQATT and CDR2 SNEGSKA come from the germline V gene (reference sequence). The CDR3 runs to 15 residues. In DNA form, the CDR3 reads TGCAGTGCTGGGGGTAGGGGAAAGTACCAAGAGACCCAGTACTTC. This sequence encodes CSAGGRGKYQETQYF.

Comment on this clonotype: The germline gene is not matched at one end of the junction; a read error may be the cause. The CDR3, as DNA: TGTGCTAGCAGCTTAGCGGGACTAGCCGAAGAGACCCAGTACTTC. It is translated as CASSLAGLAEETQYF. The chain uses TRBV7-7 and TRBJ2-7; the match to TRBD2 covers 9 bases. Matching the DNA end better, TRBJ2-5 makes the J call doubtful. The CDR3 is 15 amino acids. CDR1 SSHAT and CDR2 FNYEAQ come from the germline V gene (reference sequence).

The rearrangement links TRBV20-1 to TRBJ2-5; the D call may be TRBD1 or TRBD2 (5 bases each). The CDR3 covers 14 residues. Germline V CDR1 and CDR2: DFQATT, SNEGSKA (reference sequence). V lost 6 bases, J lost 5 bases, and 19 bases lay in between. The CDR3 bases are TGCAGTGCCGACGTGCAGGGTGGAGGTGAGACCCAGTACTTC. Its protein product is CSADVQGGGETQYF.

The chain carries TRBV27 and TRBJ2-2; D not certain. Germline V gives CDR1 MNHEY, CDR2 SMNVEV (reference sequence). The CDR3 spans 16 residues. V was shortened by 4 bases and J by 1 base, with 13 bases between the two germline ends. The CDR3 coding sequence is TGTGCCAGCAGTTCACTCGCCGCAGGGAACACCGGGGAGCTGTTTTTT. It encodes CASSSLAAGNTGELFF.

There are a few counts of this clonotype. The chain employs TRBV27 and TRBJ2-5; D remains unclear. Trimming removed 5 bases from V and 1 base from J, with 8 bases in between. The germline V gene has CDR1 MNHEY and CDR2 SMNVEV (reference sequence). The CDR3 spans 13 residues. CDR3 nucleotides: TGTGCCAGCAGTATTAGGGCCCAAGAGACCCAGTACTTC. Its protein product is CASSIRAQETQYF.

The V and J genes are TRBV6-2 or TRBV6-3 and TRBJ2-1, with 8 bases matching TRBD1. Germline V gene sequence: CDR1 MNHEY, CDR2 SVGEGT. V was clipped by 1 base and J by 4 bases; unmatched bases: 6. The CDR3 sequence is 16 residues long. DNA of the CDR3: TGTGCCAGCAGTTACTTACAGGGGGGCGATTACAATGAGCAGTTCTTC. Its translation: CASSYLQGGDYNEQFF.

The gene calls are TRBV24-1 and TRBJ1-2, with 8 positions matching TRBD1. V trimming: 4 bases; J trimming: 2 bases; junction bases outside the gene matches: 8. Germline CDR1 and CDR2: KGHDR and SFDVKD. The CDR3 sequence is 16 residues long. CDR3: CATSDTRTGSNYGYTF. CDR3 coding DNA: TGTGCCACCAGTGACACCAGGACAGGGTCAAACTATGGCTACACCTTC.

The V call is TRBV3-1, the J call TRBJ1-5, with no clear D. Germline CDR1 reads LGHDT; CDR2 reads YNNKEL (reference sequence). The CDR3 has 17 residues. V dropped 0 bases and J dropped 0 bases, with 12 bases sitting between them. CDR3 bases: TGTGCCAGCAGCCAAGATCCCTCGCACGGTAGCAATCAGCCCCAGCATTTT. As protein: CASSQDPSHGSNQPQHF.

This chain links TRBV24-1 with TRBJ2-6; D gene ambiguous. The V and J ends lost 2 bases and 0 bases respectively, with 13 bases between them. Germline CDR1 and CDR2: KGHDR and SFDVKD. There are 18 residues in the CDR3. The DNA for the CDR3 is TGTGCCACCAGTGATTCATCCCGGTCAGCCTCTGGGGCCAACGTCCTGACTTTC. This sequence encodes CATSDSSRSASGANVLTF.

This rearrangement joins TRBV6-2 or TRBV6-3 to TRBJ2-7, with D unresolved. This CDR3 comprises 12 residues. CDR1 MNHEY and CDR2 SVGEGT come from the germline V gene. Trimming took off 7 bases at V and 7 bases at J, with 14 bases between the two ends. As DNA, the CDR3 is TGTGCCAGCACCGACACGACACGGGAGCAGTACTTC. This gives the protein CASTDTTREQYF.

This clonotype appeared a single time. The chain links TRBV18 to TRBJ2-7; tentatively, D is TRBD1 (6 bases). Trimming removed 3 bases from V and 10 bases from J, with 19 bases in between. Germline V gives CDR1 KGHSH, CDR2 LQKENI. This CDR3 region has 14 residues. The DNA of the CDR3 is TGTGCCAGCTCACCGTCAGGGGTCGGACGGGCCCAGTACTTC. Residues: CASSPSGVGRAQYF.

The CDR3 is CASSQQGALSNQPQHF. Here the CDR3 DNA reads TGTGCCAGCAGCCAACAGGGGGCTTTAAGCAATCAGCCCCAGCATTTT. The genes are TRBV7-2 and TRBJ1-5; 9 nucleotides align to TRBD1. The CDR3 is 16 residues long. V shed 5 bases, J shed 1 base, and the junction held 6 bases outside the gene matches. Germline CDR1 is SGHTA and CDR2 is FQGNSA.

The gene calls are TRBV21-1 and TRBJ1-2. TRBV21-1 is given as a pseudogene. This CDR3 is 15 amino acids long. CDR3 nucleotide sequence: TGTGCCAGCAGCAAACGCAAAGGGCCCGACTATGGCTACACCTTC. Translated, it gives CASSKRKGPDYGYTF.

The rearrangement links TRBV7-8 to TRBJ1-4, with a tentative D call TRBD1 (5 bases). V was trimmed by 2 bases and J by 0 bases, leaving 22 bases between them. Germline lookup yields CDR1 SGHVS and CDR2 FQNEAQ. The CDR3 totals 20 residues. CDR3 DNA: TGTGCCAGCAGCTTATATTTGCTGGGGGTAGAACCCGCAACTAATGAAAAACTGTTTTTT. Translation: CASSLYLLGVEPATNEKLFF.

The gene calls are TRBV12-3 or TRBV12-4 and TRBJ1-2; D not certain. The CDR3 runs to 12 residues. With 8 bases removed from V and 6 bases from J, the gap between germline ends came to 13 bases. The CDR3 nucleotides are TGTGCCAGCGGGGTGACGAGCAATGGCTACACCTTC. Translating gives CASGVTSNGYTF.